The 22 T cell receptor beta chains given below trace back to one sample, sequenced in a study of shared T cell receptors in the human thymus. This table comes from immunoSEQ multiplex PCR, and its TCRdb copy is limited to in-frame clones, with some not included. The data hold roughly 660,000 clones, with around 89% observed a single time. The sample also formed part of further work on human thymus T cells.

Sequenced sample: thymocytes. These receptors were collected from a boy under two years old with a congenital heart defect.

The chain has TRBV7-9 and TRBJ1-2, with 9 bases identical to TRBD1. Germline V gives CDR1 SEHNR, CDR2 FQNEAQ (reference sequence). The V segment lost 4 bases and the J segment 4 bases; nucleotides outside the gene matches: 7. The CDR3 runs to 15 residues. CDR3 sequence reads: CASSSNRGRFYGYTF. In DNA form, the CDR3 reads TGTGCCAGCAGCTCCAACAGGGGGCGTTTCTATGGCTACACCTTC.

The chain joins TRBV15 to TRBJ2-5; maybe TRBD2 (6 bases). CDR1 and CDR2 (germline): LNHNV, YYDKDF (reference sequence). This CDR3 is built from 16 residues. V was trimmed by 1 base and J by 1 base, leaving 13 bases between them. The CDR3 sequence is CATSRVGGVRQETQYF. DNA for the CDR3: TGTGCCACCAGCAGAGTGGGCGGGGTCCGCCAAGAGACCCAGTACTTC.

This chain uses TRBV27 with TRBJ1-2; 9 positions agree with TRBD1. V shed 5 bases, J shed 8 bases, and the junction held 6 bases outside the gene matches. From germline, CDR1 is MNHEY and CDR2 SMNVEV (reference sequence). The CDR3 covers 13 residues. The CDR3 coding sequence is TGTGCCAGCAGTATACAGGGGGCTAGCGGCTACACCTTC. It yields the protein CASSIQGASGYTF.

The V gene is TRBV6-1, the J gene TRBJ2-7; 10 bases are a match to TRBD1. There are 14 residues in the CDR3. V was pared by 6 bases and J by 3 bases, with 5 bases of the junction left unmatched. CDR1 and CDR2 from the germline V gene are MNHNS and SASEGT. CDR3 bases: TGTGCCAGCAGAGGGGGGACAGGGGACTACGAGCAGTACTTC. Its translation is CASRGGTGDYEQYF.

The chain joins TRBV29-1 to TRBJ2-5; TRBD1 agrees at 10 bases. CDR3 size: 15 residues. Germline CDR1 is SQVTM and CDR2 is ANQGSEA. V lost 3 bases, J lost 7 bases, and 11 bases stayed unmatched. The CDR3 DNA follows: TGCAGCGTTGAGAGTGGTGAGACAGGGGGCGCGACCCAGTACTTC. Translation: CSVESGETGGATQYF.

The V call is TRBV12-5, the J call TRBJ1-5, with 9 bases fitting TRBD1. V lost 5 bases and J lost 4; bases outside the gene matches: 12. The germline gives CDR1 LGHNT, CDR2 FRNRAP. CDR3 size: 17 residues. The CDR3 nucleotides are TGTGCTAGTGGTCAGGACAGGGGTGAATATCGGAATCAGCCCCAGCATTTT. Translation: CASGQDRGEYRNQPQHF.

The chain joins TRBV25-1 to TRBJ1-1; D might be TRBD1 (5 bases). V shed 6 bases and J shed 0 bases, with 11 bases lying between them. CDR1 is MGHDK and CDR2 is SYGVNS in the germline V gene. The length of the CDR3 is 14 residues. CDR3 nucleotides: TGTGCCAGCAGACGGGGGGGTATGAACACTGAAGCTTTCTTT. Translating it yields CASRRGGMNTEAFF.

The V gene is TRBV6-5, the J gene TRBJ2-7; D gene ambiguous. Trimming took off 6 bases at V and 3 bases at J, with 15 bases between the two ends. The germline CDR1 and CDR2 sequences are MNHEY and SVGAGI. The CDR3 totals 14 residues. CDR3 DNA sequence: TGTGCCAGCAGCCCCGCTTACCCCTACTACGAGCAGTACTTC. Amino acid sequence: CASSPAYPYYEQYF.

To note about this clone: The junction does not match germline at one end; this may be a read error. The J gene is TRBJ2-5, the V gene TRBV7-7; possibly TRBD2 for D (6 bases). The germline gives CDR1 SSHAT, CDR2 FNYEAQ (reference sequence). The CDR3 runs 15 residues. The CDR3 nucleotides read TGTGCTAGCAGCCCCGGGACTGCCCCAGAAGGGGCCCAGTACTTC. Translated: CASSPGTAPEGAQYF.

The chain joins TRBV18 to TRBJ2-7; TRBD2 matches at 8 bases. The CDR3 length is 14 residues. The ends lost 3 bases at V and 5 bases at J; junction bases unmatched: 6. Per germline, CDR1 KGHSH and CDR2 LQKENI. CDR3 DNA sequence: TGTGCCAGCTCACCGCGGGGGGCGGGCAACGAGCAGTACTTC. Its translation: CASSPRGAGNEQYF. The variable domain in full, completed from reference TRBV18 and TRBJ2-7, reads NAGVMQNPRHLVRRRGQEARLRCSPMKGHSHVYWYRQLPEEGLKFMVYLQKENIIDESGMPKERFSAEFPKEGPSILRIQQVVRGDSAAYFCASSPRGAGNEQYFGPGTRLTVT.

In this sample, this clone turned up a few times. The chain has TRBV5-1 and TRBJ2-3, with 7 bases matching TRBD2. The CDR3 length is 15 residues. The germline V gene has CDR1 SGHRS and CDR2 YFSETQ. V gave up 4 bases and J gave up 0 bases; unmatched junction bases: 5. The chain's CDR3 is CASSGTIPSTDTQYF. The DNA for the CDR3 is TGCGCCAGCAGCGGGACTATCCCTAGCACAGATACGCAGTATTTT.

The chain couples TRBV4-3 to TRBJ2-3; 10 bases map to TRBD1. The length of the CDR3 is 14 residues. Germline CDR1 and CDR2: LGHNA and YSLEER. With 7 bases clipped from V and 4 bases from J, the junction kept 5 bases outside the gene matches. The CDR3 DNA follows: TGCGCCAGCAAAAGGGACAGGGGTGCAGATACGCAGTATTTT. Translated, it gives CASKRDRGADTQYF.

This clone was detected once. The CDR3 DNA follows: TGTGCCAGCAACCGAGGGGGGGGATCAAGGGAGCAGTACTTC. Translation: CASNRGGGSREQYF. The chain carries TRBV6-1 and TRBJ2-7; weak D call: TRBD2 (7 bases). Germline values: CDR1 MNHNS, CDR2 SASEGT. Deletions cut 7 bases from V and 7 bases from J, with 20 bases between. The CDR3 contains 14 residues.

The chain uses TRBV6-5 and TRBJ1-2; the match to TRBD1 covers 7 bases. Germline V gene data show CDR1 as MNHEY and CDR2 as SVGAGI. The trim removed 6 bases at V and 8 bases at J, leaving 12 bases unmatched. The CDR3 sequence is 14 residues long. CDR3 DNA: TGTGCCAGCAGCTCTCCCAGGGGGGCCGGCGGCTACACCTTC. Protein: CASSSPRGAGGYTF.

A remark on this clone: The sample contains more than one DNA sequence encoding this CDR3. J is TRBJ2-1 and V is TRBV5-1, with 7 positions matching TRBD2. From germline, CDR1 is SGHRS and CDR2 YFSETQ. There are 15 residues in the CDR3. The V and J ends lost 0 bases and 0 bases, in that order; junction bases with no gene match: 0. The CDR3 reads CASSLGTSSYNEQFF. CDR3 nucleotide sequence: TGCGCCAGCAGCTTGGGGACTAGCTCCTACAATGAGCAGTTCTTC.

Only a few counts were recorded for this clone. This chain connects TRBV4-3 to TRBJ1-1, with D unclear. The germline V gene encodes CDR1 LGHNA and CDR2 YSLEER. V lost 1 base and J lost 1, with 4 bases in between. The CDR3 runs to 13 residues. The CDR3 loop reads CASSQARNTEAFF. Written as DNA, the CDR3 is TGCGCCAGCAGCCAAGCTAGGAACACTGAAGCTTTCTTT.

This chain connects TRBV7-8 to TRBJ2-5; D is unclear. V shed 1 base and J shed 8 bases, with 14 bases lying between them. The CDR3 runs to 14 residues. Per germline, CDR1 SGHVS and CDR2 FQNEAQ. CDR3 coding DNA: TGTGCCAGCAGCTTAGTACAGCTCAAGAGAACCCAGTACTTC. It yields the protein CASSLVQLKRTQYF.

The rearrangement uses TRBV5-1 and TRBJ1-2; D is unresolved. Trimming shortened V by 0 bases and J by 0 bases, and 3 bases separated the two germline ends. Germline values: CDR1 SGHRS, CDR2 YFSETQ. The CDR3 contains 13 residues. The CDR3 is CASSLEPNYGYTF. CDR3 DNA sequence: TGCGCCAGCAGCTTGGAGCCTAACTATGGCTACACCTTC.

The chain recombines TRBV7-2 with TRBJ2-1, with D uncertain. V lost 1 base and J lost 4, with 11 bases in between. This CDR3 region has 15 residues. Germline V CDR1 and CDR2: SGHTA, FQGNSA. CDR3 in amino acids: CASSLDGPRYNEQFF. DNA for the CDR3: TGTGCCAGCAGCTTAGATGGGCCTCGTTACAATGAGCAGTTCTTC.

This clone was recorded only once. This sequence joins TRBV4-3 and TRBJ2-7, with 10 bases aligning to TRBD2. Germline trimming cut 1 base from V and 3 bases from J; bases unmatched to any gene: 18. Germline V gene sequence: CDR1 LGHNA, CDR2 YSLEER. The CDR3 is made up of 20 amino acids. The CDR3 reads CASSQAPHPPTSSGSYEQYF. The CDR3 DNA is TGCGCCAGCAGCCAAGCACCCCACCCCCCCACTTCTAGCGGGAGCTACGAGCAGTACTTC.

J is TRBJ2-2 and V is TRBV10-2, with TRBD2 identical over 7 bases. CDR3 size: 13 residues. Trimming cost V 8 bases and J 8 bases; bases outside gene matches: 8. Germline lookup yields CDR1 WSHSY and CDR2 SAAADI. The chain's CDR3 is CASGTKLSGELFF. The CDR3 DNA is TGCGCCAGCGGGACTAAACTTTCGGGGGAGCTGTTTTTT.

The CDR3 region is CASSSFGAGLYGYTF. In DNA, the CDR3 is TGTGCCAGCAGCTCCTTCGGAGCAGGGCTTTATGGCTACACCTTC. This chain links TRBV7-8 with TRBJ1-2, with D tentatively TRBD1 (5 bases). The CDR3 is 15 residues long. The germline V and J ends were trimmed by 4 bases and 5 bases, with 17 bases remaining between them. In germline, CDR1 is SGHVS, CDR2 FQNEAQ.